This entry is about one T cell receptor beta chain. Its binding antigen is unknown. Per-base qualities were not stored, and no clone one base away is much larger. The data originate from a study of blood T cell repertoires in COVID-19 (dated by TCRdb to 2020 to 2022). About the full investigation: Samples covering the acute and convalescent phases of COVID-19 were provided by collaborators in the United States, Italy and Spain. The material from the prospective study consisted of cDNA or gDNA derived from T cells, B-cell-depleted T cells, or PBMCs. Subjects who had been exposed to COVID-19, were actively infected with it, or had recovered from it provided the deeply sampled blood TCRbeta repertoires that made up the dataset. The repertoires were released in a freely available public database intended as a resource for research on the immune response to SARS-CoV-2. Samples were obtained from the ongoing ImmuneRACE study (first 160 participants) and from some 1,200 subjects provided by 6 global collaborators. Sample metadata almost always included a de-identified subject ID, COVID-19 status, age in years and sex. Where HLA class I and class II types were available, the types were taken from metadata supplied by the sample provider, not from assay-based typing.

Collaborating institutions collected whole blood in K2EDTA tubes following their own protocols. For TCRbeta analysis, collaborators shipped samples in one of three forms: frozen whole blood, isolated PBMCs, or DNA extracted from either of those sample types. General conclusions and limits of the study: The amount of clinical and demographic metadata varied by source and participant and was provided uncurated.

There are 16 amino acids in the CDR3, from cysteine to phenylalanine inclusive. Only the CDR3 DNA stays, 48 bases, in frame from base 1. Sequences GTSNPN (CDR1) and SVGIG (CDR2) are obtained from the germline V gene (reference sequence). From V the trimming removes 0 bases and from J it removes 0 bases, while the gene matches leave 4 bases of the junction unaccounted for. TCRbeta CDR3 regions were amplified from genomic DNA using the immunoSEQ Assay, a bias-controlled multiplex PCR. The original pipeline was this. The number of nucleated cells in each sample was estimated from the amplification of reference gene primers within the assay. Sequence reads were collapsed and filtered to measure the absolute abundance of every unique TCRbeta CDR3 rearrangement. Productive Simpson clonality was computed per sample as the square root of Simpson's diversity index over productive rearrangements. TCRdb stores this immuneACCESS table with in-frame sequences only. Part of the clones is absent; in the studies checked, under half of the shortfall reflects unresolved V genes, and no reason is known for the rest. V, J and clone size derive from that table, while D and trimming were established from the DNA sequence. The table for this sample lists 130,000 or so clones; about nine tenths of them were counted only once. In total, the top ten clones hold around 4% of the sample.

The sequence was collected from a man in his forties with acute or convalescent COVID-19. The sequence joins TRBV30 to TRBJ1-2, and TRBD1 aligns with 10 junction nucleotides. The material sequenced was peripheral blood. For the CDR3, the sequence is CAWSVGTGASNYGYTF. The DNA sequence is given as TGTGCCTGGAGTGTAGGGACAGGGGCGTCTAACTATGGCTACACCTTC.